The entry that follows covers one TCR beta chain sequence. Its antigen is undetermined. Without the conserved terminal phenylalanine or tryptophan, this CDR3 likely stems from a read error. It is unclear where the CDR3 begins or ends on the DNA, so no DNA is shown, and the CDR3 is as TCRdb lists it. The data stem from a study of T cell responses to AZD1222 COVID-19 vaccine. Broader study findings: With dominance at 160-218 and 743-854, vaccine-associated CD4 TCRs spanned spike. Donors were largely white British and mainly female; clonal diversity was possibly underestimated. Per reports, nearly half of all spike-specific TCRs target regions that are unmutated in variants. Repertoires were collected only later (after the peak T cell response had occurred).

TCRdb's copy holds only in-frame clones and misses some; the assay was immunoSEQ multiplex PCR. Found here are approximately 160,000 clones, 90% of them singletons; the top ten hold approximately 3%. Germline assignment: CDR1 DFQATT and CDR2 SNEGSKA (reference sequence). Including both end residues, the CDR3 is 11 amino acids long. Sequencing was performed on peripheral blood, taken on day 0 of AZD1222 vaccination. The sequence was collected from an adult in good health. The V and J genes are TRBV20-1 and TRBJ1-2; no check of the table's D call, TRBD1, against the DNA was made. The CDR3 protein is CSAREGQGPAV.